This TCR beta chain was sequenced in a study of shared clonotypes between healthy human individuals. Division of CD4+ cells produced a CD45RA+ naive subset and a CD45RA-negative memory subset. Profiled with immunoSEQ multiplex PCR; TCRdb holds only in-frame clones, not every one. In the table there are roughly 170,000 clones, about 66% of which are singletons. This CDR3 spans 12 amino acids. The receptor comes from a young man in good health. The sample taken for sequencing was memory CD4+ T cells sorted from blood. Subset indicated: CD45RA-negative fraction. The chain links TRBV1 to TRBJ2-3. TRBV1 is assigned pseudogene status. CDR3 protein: CTTARAKDTQYF. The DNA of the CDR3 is TGCACCACCGCCCGGGCCAAGGATACGCAGTATTTT.